This entry lists 3 T cell receptor beta chains sequenced from one sample in a study of T cells in localized non-small cell lung cancer. Profiling relied on immunoSEQ multiplex PCR, and the TCRdb table lists in-frame clones only, not all of them. The table includes 48,000 or so clones, 77% detected once. The sequencing here drew on peripheral blood, taken before any cancer treatment. The receptors derive from a man between 40 and 70 years old with stage I squamous cell lung carcinoma.

As for this clone: Other DNA sequences from this sample encode an identical CDR3 as well. V and J are TRBV7-9 and TRBJ1-1; the D is unclear. CDR1 and CDR2 (germline): SEHNR, FQNEAQ (reference sequence). The V and J ends lost 1 base and 1 base respectively, with 7 bases between them. The length of the CDR3 is 14 residues. CDR3 nucleotides: TGTGCCAGCAGCTTAGGGGGTTCGAACACTGAAGCTTTCTTT. This gives the protein CASSLGGSNTEAFF.

J is TRBJ2-1 and V is TRBV7-2; D ambiguous. Germline V gene sequence: CDR1 SGHTA, CDR2 FQGNSA. The V end lost 6 bases, the J end lost 1 base, and 13 bases lay between the germline ends. The CDR3 runs to 15 residues. CDR3 loop: CASRQMGGSYNEQFF. The CDR3 DNA follows: TGTGCCAGCAGGCAAATGGGCGGATCCTACAATGAGCAGTTCTTC.

This clone was seen only once. V usage is TRBV20-1 and J usage is TRBJ2-5; D not certain. V was pared by 3 bases and J by 5 bases, with 7 bases between. Germline assignment: CDR1 DFQATT and CDR2 SNEGSKA (reference sequence). The CDR3 runs to 11 residues. This CDR3 is CSARGWETQYF. In DNA, the CDR3 is TGCAGTGCTAGGGGGTGGGAGACCCAGTACTTC.